This T cell receptor (beta chain) was sequenced for a study of cytomegalovirus exposure and HLA in healthy donors. The PCR ran on 60 Vbeta and 13 Jbeta primers. Profiling relied on immunoSEQ multiplex PCR, and the TCRdb table lists in-frame clones only, not all of them. This table holds 150,000 to 200,000 clones, roughly 84% found once. The ends lost 3 bases at V and 5 bases at J; junction bases unmatched: 15. The CDR3 spans 17 residues. The V gene's germline CDR1 is MGHRA and CDR2 YSYEKL. This receptor was identified in a boy between 2 and 10 years old in good health and CMV-seronegative. This chain uses TRBV4-1 with TRBJ1-1, with 7 bases that match TRBD1. Sequenced sample: PBMCs. CDR3 sequence: CASSQVAQGVLGTEAFF. The CDR3, as DNA: TGCGCCAGCAGCCAGGTTGCGCAGGGGGTCTTAGGTACTGAAGCTTTCTTT.